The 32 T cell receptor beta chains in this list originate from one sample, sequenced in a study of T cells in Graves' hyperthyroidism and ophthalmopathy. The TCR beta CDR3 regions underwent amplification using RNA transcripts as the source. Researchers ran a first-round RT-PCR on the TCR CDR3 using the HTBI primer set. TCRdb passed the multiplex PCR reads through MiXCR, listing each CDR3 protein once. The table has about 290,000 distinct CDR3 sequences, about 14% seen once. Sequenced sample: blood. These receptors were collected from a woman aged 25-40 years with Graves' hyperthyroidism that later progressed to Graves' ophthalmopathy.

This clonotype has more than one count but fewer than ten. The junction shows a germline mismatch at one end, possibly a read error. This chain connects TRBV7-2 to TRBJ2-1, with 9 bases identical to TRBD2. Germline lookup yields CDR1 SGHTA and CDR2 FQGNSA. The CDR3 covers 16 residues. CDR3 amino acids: CASGLDAGGTYNEQFF. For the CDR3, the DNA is TGTGCCAGCGGCTTAGACGCGGGAGGGACATACAATGAGCAGTTCTTC.

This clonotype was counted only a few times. Written as DNA, the CDR3 is TGTGCCAGTAGTGGGCCCAGACAGGGCCAAAGTCATGGCTACACCTTC. Its protein product is CASSGPRQGQSHGYTF. The V gene is TRBV19, the J gene TRBJ1-2; 7 bases agree with TRBD1. Looked up from germline, CDR1 is LNHDA and CDR2 is SQIVND (reference sequence). The V segment lost 5 bases and the J segment 6 bases; nucleotides outside the gene matches: 15. There are 16 residues in the CDR3.

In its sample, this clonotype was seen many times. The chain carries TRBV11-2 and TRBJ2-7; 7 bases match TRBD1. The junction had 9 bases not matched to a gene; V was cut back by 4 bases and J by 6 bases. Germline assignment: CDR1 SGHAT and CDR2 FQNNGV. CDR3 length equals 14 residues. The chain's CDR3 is CASSSNRGRIEQYF. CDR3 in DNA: TGTGCCAGCAGCTCGAACAGGGGAAGGATCGAGCAGTACTTC. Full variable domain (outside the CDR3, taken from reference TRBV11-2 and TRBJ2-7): EAGVAQSPRYKIIEKRQSVAFWCNPISGHATLYWYQQILGQGPKLLIQFQNNGVVDDSQLPKDRFSAERLKGVDSTLKIQPAKLEDSAVYLCASSSNRGRIEQYFGPGTRLTVT.

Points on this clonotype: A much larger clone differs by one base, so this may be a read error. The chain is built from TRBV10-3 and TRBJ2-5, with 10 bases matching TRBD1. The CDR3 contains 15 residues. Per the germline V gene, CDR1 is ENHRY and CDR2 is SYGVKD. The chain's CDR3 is CATSESGTGVETQYF. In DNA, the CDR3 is TGTGCCACCAGTGAGTCGGGGACAGGGGTGGAGACCCAGTACTTC.

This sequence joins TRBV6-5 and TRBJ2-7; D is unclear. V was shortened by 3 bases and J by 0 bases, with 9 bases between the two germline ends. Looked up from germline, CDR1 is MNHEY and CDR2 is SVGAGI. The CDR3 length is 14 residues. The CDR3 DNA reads TGTGCCAGCAGTTATCGACGGTTCTCCTACGAGCAGTACTTC. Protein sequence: CASSYRRFSYEQYF.

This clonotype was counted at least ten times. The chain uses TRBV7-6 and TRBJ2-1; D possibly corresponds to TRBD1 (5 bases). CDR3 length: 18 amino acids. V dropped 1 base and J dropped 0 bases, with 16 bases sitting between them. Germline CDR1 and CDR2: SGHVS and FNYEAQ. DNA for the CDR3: TGTGCCAGCAGCTTAGAGTTGGGCAGGGCTTACTCCTACAATGAGCAGTTCTTC. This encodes CASSLELGRAYSYNEQFF.

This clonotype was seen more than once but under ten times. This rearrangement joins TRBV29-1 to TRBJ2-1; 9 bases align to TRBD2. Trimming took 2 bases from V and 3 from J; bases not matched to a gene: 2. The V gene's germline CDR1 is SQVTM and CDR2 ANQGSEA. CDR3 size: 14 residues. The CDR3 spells CSVELAGRYNEQFF. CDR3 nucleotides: TGCAGCGTTGAACTAGCGGGACGCTACAATGAGCAGTTCTTC.

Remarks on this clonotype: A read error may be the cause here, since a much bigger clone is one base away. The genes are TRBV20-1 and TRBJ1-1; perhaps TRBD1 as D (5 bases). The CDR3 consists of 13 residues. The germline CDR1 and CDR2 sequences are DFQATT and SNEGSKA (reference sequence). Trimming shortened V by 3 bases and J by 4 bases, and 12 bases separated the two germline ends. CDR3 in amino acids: CSASSGPLTEAFF. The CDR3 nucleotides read TGCAGTGCTAGCTCGGGGCCCCTCACTGAAGCTTTCTTT.

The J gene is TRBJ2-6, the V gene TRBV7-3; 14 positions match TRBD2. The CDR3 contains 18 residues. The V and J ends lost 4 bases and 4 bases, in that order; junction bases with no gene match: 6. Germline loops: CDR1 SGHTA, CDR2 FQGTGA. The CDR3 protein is CASSSGTSGSLGANVLTF. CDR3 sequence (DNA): TGTGCCAGCAGCTCCGGGACTAGCGGGAGTCTCGGGGCCAACGTCCTGACTTTC.

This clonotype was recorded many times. The CDR3 reads CASSLGTSGATDTQYF. As DNA, the CDR3 is TGTGCCAGCAGCTTGGGGACTAGCGGCGCCACAGATACGCAGTATTTT. The genes are TRBV7-9 and TRBJ2-3; 11 nucleotides align to TRBD2. This CDR3 is 16 amino acids long. Trimming cost V 3 bases and J 2 bases; bases outside gene matches: 4. Germline CDR1 is SEHNR and CDR2 is FQNEAQ (reference sequence).

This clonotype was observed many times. CDR3 nucleotide sequence: TGTGCCAGCAGCTATCTAGGGATTAGCGGGAGAGGTGAGCAGTTCTTC. Amino acids: CASSYLGISGRGEQFF. The V gene is TRBV7-6, the J gene TRBJ2-1, with 9 bases aligning to TRBD2. The CDR3 contains 16 residues. J lost 9 bases, V lost 4 bases, and 13 bases had no gene match. Germline lookup yields CDR1 SGHVS and CDR2 FNYEAQ.

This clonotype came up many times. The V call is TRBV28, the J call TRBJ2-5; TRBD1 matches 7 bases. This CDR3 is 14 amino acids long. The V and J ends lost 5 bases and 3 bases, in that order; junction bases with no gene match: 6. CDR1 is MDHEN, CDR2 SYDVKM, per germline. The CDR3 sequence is CASSPTTGEETQYF. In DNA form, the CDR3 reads TGTGCCAGCAGTCCGACTACAGGGGAAGAGACCCAGTACTTC.

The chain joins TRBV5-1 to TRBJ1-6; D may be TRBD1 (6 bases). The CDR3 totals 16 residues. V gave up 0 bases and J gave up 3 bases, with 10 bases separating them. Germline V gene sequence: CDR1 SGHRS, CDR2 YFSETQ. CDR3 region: CASSLAGQNYNSPLHF. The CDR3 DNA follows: TGCGCCAGCAGCTTGGCTGGACAGAACTATAATTCACCCCTCCACTTT.

In DNA form, the CDR3 reads TGTGCCAGCAGCTTGGATCCGGGACTAGCGGGAGTGGATGAGCAGTTCTTC. Residues: CASSLDPGLAGVDEQFF. The chain employs TRBV5-4 and TRBJ2-1, with 14 nucleotides matching TRBD2. The CDR3 has 17 amino acids. Germline V lookup: CDR1 SGHNT, CDR2 YYREEE (reference sequence). The ends lost 0 bases at V and 8 bases at J; junction bases unmatched: 7. Based on the CDR3 plus reference TRBV5-4 and TRBJ2-1, the full variable domain is ETGVTQSPTHLIKTRGQQVTLRCSSQSGHNTVSWYQQALGQGPQFIFQYYREEENGRGNFPPRFSGLQFPNYSSELNVNALELDDSALYLCASSLDPGLAGVDEQFFGPGTRLTVL.

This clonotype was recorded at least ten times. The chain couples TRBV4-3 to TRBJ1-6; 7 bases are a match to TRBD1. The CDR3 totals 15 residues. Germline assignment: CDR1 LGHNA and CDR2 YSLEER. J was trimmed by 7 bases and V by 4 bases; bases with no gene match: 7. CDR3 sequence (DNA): TGCGCCAGCAGCCGTGTACCAGGGGGAAATTCACCCCTCCACTTT. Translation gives CASSRVPGGNSPLHF.

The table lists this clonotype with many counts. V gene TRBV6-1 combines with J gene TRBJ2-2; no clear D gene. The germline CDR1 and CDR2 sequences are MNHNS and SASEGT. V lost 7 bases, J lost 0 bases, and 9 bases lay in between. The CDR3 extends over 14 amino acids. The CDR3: CASTIGANTGELFF. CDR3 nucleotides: TGTGCCAGCACAATAGGTGCGAACACCGGGGAGCTGTTTTTT.

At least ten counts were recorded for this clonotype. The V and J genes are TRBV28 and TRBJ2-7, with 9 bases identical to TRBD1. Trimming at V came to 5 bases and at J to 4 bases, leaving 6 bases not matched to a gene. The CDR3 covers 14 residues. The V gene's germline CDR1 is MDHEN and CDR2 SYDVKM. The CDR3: CASSDLQGAYEQYF. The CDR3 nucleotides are TGTGCCAGCAGTGATCTACAGGGGGCTTACGAGCAGTACTTC.

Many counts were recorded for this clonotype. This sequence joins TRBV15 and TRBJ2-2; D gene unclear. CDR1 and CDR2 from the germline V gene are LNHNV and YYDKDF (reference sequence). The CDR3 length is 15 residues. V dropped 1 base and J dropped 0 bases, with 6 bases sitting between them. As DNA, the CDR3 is TGTGCCACCAGCAGAGTGGATACGAACACCGGGGAGCTGTTTTTT. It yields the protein CATSRVDTNTGELFF.

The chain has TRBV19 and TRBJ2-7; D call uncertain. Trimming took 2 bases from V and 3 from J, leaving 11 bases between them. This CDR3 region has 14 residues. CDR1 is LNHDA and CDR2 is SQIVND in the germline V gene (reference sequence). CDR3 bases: TGTGCCAGTAGTATATCGGGTAACCGCTACGAGCAGTACTTC. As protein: CASSISGNRYEQYF.

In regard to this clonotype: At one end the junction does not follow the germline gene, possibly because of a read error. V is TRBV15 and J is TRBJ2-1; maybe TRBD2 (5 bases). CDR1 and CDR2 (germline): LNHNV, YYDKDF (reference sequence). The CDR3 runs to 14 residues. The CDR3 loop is CATSRDRDYNEPFF. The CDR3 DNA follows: TGTGCCACCAGCAGAGATCGTGACTACAATGAGCCGTTCTTC.

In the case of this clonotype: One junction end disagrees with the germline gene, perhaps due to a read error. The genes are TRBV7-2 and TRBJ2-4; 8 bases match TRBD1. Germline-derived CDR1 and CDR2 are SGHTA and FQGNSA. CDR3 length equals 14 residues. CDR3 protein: CASSFGQGWNTQYF. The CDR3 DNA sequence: TGTGCCAGCAGCTTCGGACAGGGCTGGAACACTCAGTACTTC.

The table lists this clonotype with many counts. DNA of the CDR3: TGTGCCTGGAGTGGGGGATCCAGCGGGGGAGAGCAGTACTTC. Amino acids: CAWSGGSSGGEQYF. The chain employs TRBV30 and TRBJ2-7, with 8 bases aligning to TRBD2. V lost 1 base to trimming and J lost 7 bases; unmatched junction nucleotides: 9. CDR3 length equals 14 residues. From germline, CDR1 is GTSNPN and CDR2 SVGIG (reference sequence).

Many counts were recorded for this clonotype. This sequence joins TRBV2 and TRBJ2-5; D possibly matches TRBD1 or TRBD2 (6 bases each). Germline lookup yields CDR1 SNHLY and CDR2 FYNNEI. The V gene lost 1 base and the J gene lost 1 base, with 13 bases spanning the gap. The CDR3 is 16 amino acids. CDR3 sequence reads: CASSEGLRGLQETQYF. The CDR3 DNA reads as TGTGCCAGCAGTGAAGGCCTCCGGGGGCTCCAAGAGACCCAGTACTTC.

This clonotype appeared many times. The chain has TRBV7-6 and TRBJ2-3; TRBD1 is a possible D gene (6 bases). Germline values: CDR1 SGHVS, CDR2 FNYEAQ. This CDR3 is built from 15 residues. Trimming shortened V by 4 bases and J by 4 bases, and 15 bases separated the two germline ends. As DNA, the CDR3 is TGTGCCAGCAGCTCAAACCGGGACACCGCAGATACGCAGTATTTT. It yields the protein CASSSNRDTADTQYF.

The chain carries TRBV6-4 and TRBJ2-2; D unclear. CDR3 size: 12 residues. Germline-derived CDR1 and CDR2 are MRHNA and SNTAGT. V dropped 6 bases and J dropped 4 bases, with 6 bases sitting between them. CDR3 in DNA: TGTGCCAGCAGAGTCGGCACCGGGGAGCTGTTTTTT. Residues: CASRVGTGELFF.

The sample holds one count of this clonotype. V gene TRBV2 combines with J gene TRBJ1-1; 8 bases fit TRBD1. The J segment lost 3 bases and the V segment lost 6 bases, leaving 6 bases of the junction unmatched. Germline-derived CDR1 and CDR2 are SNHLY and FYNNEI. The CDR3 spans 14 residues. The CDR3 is CASRDRVSYTEAFF. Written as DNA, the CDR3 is TGTGCCAGCAGGGACAGGGTCTCGTACACTGAAGCTTTCTTT.

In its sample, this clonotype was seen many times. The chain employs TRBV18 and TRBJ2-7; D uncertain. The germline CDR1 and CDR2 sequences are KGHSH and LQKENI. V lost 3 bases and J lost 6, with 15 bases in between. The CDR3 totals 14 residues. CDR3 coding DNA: TGTGCCAGCTCACCCCCCGCCCGGGCGAGCGAGCAGTACTTC. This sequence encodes CASSPPARASEQYF.

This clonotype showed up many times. The CDR3 spells CASSQELPYEQYF. In DNA form, the CDR3 reads TGTGCCAGCAGCCAAGAGTTACCCTACGAGCAGTACTTC. J is TRBJ2-7 and V is TRBV3-1; unclear D gene. Germline V gives CDR1 LGHDT, CDR2 YNNKEL (reference sequence). V lost 0 bases and J lost 2, with 5 bases in between. This CDR3 contains 13 residues.

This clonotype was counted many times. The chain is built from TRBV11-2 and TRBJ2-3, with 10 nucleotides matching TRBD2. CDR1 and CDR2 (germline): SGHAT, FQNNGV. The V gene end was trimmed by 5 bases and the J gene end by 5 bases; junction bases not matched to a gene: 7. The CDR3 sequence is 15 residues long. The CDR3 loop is CASSTSGRAEDTQYF. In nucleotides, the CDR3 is TGTGCCAGCAGCACGAGCGGGAGGGCCGAAGATACGCAGTATTTT.

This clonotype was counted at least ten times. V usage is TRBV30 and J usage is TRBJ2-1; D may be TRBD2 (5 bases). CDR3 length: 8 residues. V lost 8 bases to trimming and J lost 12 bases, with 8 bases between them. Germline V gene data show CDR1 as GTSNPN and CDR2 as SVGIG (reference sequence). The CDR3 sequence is CALDLQFF. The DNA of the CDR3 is TGTGCCCTGGACTTGCAGTTCTTC. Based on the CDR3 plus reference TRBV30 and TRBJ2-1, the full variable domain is SQTIHQWPATLVQPVGSPLSLECTVEGTSNPNLYWYRQAAGRGLQLLFYSVGIGQISSEVPQNLSASRPQDRQFILSSKKLLLSDSGFYLCALDLQFFGPGTRLTVL.

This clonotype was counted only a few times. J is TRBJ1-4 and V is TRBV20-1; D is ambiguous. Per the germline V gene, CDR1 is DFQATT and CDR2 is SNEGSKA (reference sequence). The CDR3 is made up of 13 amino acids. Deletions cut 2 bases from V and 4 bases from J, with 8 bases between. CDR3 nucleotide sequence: TGCAGTGCTAGACGGACTGATAATGAAAAACTGTTTTTT. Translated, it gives CSARRTDNEKLFF.

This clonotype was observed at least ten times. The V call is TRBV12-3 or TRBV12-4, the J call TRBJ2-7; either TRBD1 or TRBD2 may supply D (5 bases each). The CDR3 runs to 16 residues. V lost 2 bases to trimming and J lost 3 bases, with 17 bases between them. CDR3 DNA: TGTGCCAGCAGTTTACTTCCGGGGTCGGGGCTCTACGAGCAGTACTTC. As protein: CASSLLPGSGLYEQYF.